The rows below give T cell receptor beta chains drawn from one sample of a study of beta chain features in type 1 diabetes. The assay was immunoSEQ multiplex PCR, and TCRdb's table has in-frame clones only and misses some. Found here are hundreds of thousands of clones, roughly 16% of them singletons; the top ten hold 0.023%. Sequencing used naive CD4+ T cells from blood. The receptors originated from a woman younger than 35 in good health. CDR3s include the opening cysteine and the closing phenylalanine or tryptophan. The D gene is left open where the match is weak. Clone size is given for some rows only: seen once, a few or many times, or a class if the clone is expanded.

d_call,j_call,v_call,clone_size,cdr3_nt,cdr3_aa
TRBD2,TRBJ2-1,TRBV15,few,TGTGCCACCAGCAGAGTAAAGGGACTAGCGGATGAGCAGTTCTTC,CATSRVKGLADEQFF
.,TRBJ2-7,TRBV5-1,.,TGCGCCAGCAGCACTCAGGGCCCGGGATACGAGCAGTACTTC,CASSTQGPGYEQYF
.,TRBJ2-7,TRBV5-4,few,TGTGCCAGCGGTCGCGGGGGCAGTCACCCCTACGAGCAGTACTTC,CASGRGGSHPYEQYF
TRBD1,TRBJ2-5,TRBV5-4,few,TGTGCCAGCAGCTTGGTCGGGACAGTTCAAGAGACCCAGTACTTC,CASSLVGTVQETQYF
.,TRBJ1-5,TRBV27,.,TGTGCCAGCAGTCGTACCTTCAATCAGCCCCAGCATTTT,CASSRTFNQPQHF
TRBD1,TRBJ2-1,TRBV15,.,TGTGCCACCAGCCCCGGGACAGGGAGGAACAATGAGCAGTTCTTC,CATSPGTGRNNEQFF
.,TRBJ2-7,TRBV9,few,TGTGCCAGCAGCGTAGCAGGGAACGGCGAGCAGTACTTC,CASSVAGNGEQYF
.,TRBJ1-5,TRBV15,few,TGTGCCACCAGCAGCCGTGGGGTTTGGAGCAATCAGCCCCAGCATTTT,CATSSRGVWSNQPQHF
.,TRBJ2-7,TRBV29-1,.,TGCAGCGCTTTCAGCAGGGTTAGCGAGCAGTACTTC,CSAFSRVSEQYF
.,TRBJ2-5,TRBV5-4,.,TGTGCCAGCAGCTTGGCGGGATCCTCGGTGGAGACCCAGTACTTC,CASSLAGSSVETQYF
.,TRBJ2-5,TRBV5-1,.,TGCGCCAGCAGCTTGCAAGTTCTCGGAGAGACCCAGTACTTC,CASSLQVLGETQYF
.,TRBJ2-7,TRBV7-2,few,TGTGCCAGCAGCTTACAGCGGGACAACGAGCAGTACTTC,CASSLQRDNEQYF
.,TRBJ2-7,TRBV28,few,TGTGCCAGCAGGCTCTCATCGCAGAGCTACGAGCAGTACTTC,CASRLSSQSYEQYF
.,TRBJ1-6,TRBV6-1,.,TGTGCCGCCCGACTCGGGGATTGGTCACCCCTCCACTTT,CAARLGDWSPLHF
.,TRBJ2-7,TRBV11-2,few,TGTGCCACCGGTCCAGGGGGGATCGAGCAGTACTTC,CATGPGGIEQYF
.,TRBJ1-2,TRBV15,.,TGTGCCACCAGCAGAGACGAACCATCGATCTCAGGCTACACCTTC,CATSRDEPSISGYTF
.,TRBJ2-7,TRBV5-1,few,TGCGCCAGCAGCTTGGATCGGGGTCCCTACGAGCAGTACTTC,CASSLDRGPYEQYF
.,TRBJ2-1,TRBV21-1,few,TGTGCCAGCAGCTTCCATAGCTTACTAGCGGGATTTCGGGGGCAGTTCTTC,CASSFHSLLAGFRGQFF
.,TRBJ1-1,TRBV2,.,TGTGCCAGCAGTGTGGGGGACACTGAAGCTTTCTTT,CASSVGDTEAFF
.,TRBJ2-5,TRBV5-4,once,TGTGCCAGCAGCTTGGGCAACAGGGTTGAGGAGACCCAGTACTTC,CASSLGNRVEETQYF
TRBD2,TRBJ2-2,TRBV5-1,.,TGCGCCAGCAGCCTCAGGGCTAGCGGGACTTCCGGGGGCACCGGGGAGCTGTTTTTT,CASSLRASGTSGGTGELFF
.,TRBJ2-6,TRBV11-2,.,TGTGCCAGCAGCTTCGGTCAGGCGCTTGGGGCCAACGTCCTGACTTTC,CASSFGQALGANVLTF
.,TRBJ2-5,TRBV7-9,.,TGTGCCAGCAGCTCGGCGCCGGACAGAGTTTCTAAAGAGACCCAGTACTTC,CASSSAPDRVSKETQYF
.,TRBJ2-3,TRBV20-1,.,TGCAGTGCTAAGGACCTGACGCAGTATTTT,CSAKDLTQYF
.,TRBJ2-2,TRBV21-1,few,TGTGCCAGCAGCAAAGGTCAGGCGGGTGCGGGAGCGACCGGGGAGCTGTTTTTT,CASSKGQAGAGATGELFF
.,TRBJ1-5,TRBV7-9,few,TGTGCCAGCAGCTTAGGACCGTTCGGTCAGCCCCAGCATTTT,CASSLGPFGQPQHF
TRBD2,TRBJ2-1,TRBV7-9,.,TGTGCCAGCAGCGGAGAGCGGGAATCCTACAATGAGCAGTTCTTC,CASSGERESYNEQFF
.,TRBJ1-1,TRBV28,.,TGTGCCAGCAGTGGTTGGGGCATGAACACTGAAGCTTTCTTT,CASSGWGMNTEAFF
TRBD2,TRBJ2-1,TRBV9,.,TGTGCCAGCAGCGTCGGCCCCGGGAGGGGGTACAATGAGCAGTTCTTC,CASSVGPGRGYNEQFF
.,TRBJ2-3,TRBV7-2,.,TGTGCCAGCAGCTTTGGGTCGGGAGGCACAGATACGCAGTATTTT,CASSFGSGGTDTQYF
TRBD2,TRBJ2-5,TRBV27,few,TGTGCCAGCAGTCCCGACGGGGGGAAGACCCAGTACTTC,CASSPDGGKTQYF
.,TRBJ2-2,TRBV7-6,.,TGTGCCAGCAGCTCGCTAGTCCCCGGGATTTCGGGGGAGCTGTTTTTT,CASSSLVPGISGELFF
.,TRBJ2-7,TRBV28,.,TGTGCCAGCAGTTTAATTCTCGTTCCCATCTACGAGCAGTACTTC,CASSLILVPIYEQYF
.,TRBJ2-7,TRBV7-2,few,TGTGCCAGCAGCCACCCATTGAACCGCGAGCAGTACTTC,CASSHPLNREQYF
TRBD1,TRBJ1-5,TRBV2,.,TGTGCCAGCAGGTTTTCGGGGACAGGGACGAATCAGCCCCAGCATTTT,CASRFSGTGTNQPQHF
.,TRBJ1-3,TRBV5-1,.,TGCGCCAGCAGCTTGGCCGGAAGCTCTGGAAACACCATATATTTT,CASSLAGSSGNTIYF
TRBD2,TRBJ2-7,TRBV18,.,TGTGCCAGCTCACCACCGTCTAGCGGGGGAGGTGAGCAGTACTTC,CASSPPSSGGGEQYF
.,TRBJ1-3,TRBV15,few,TGTGCCACCAGCAGAGGAGGGGACTTCTCTGGAAACACCATATATTTT,CATSRGGDFSGNTIYF
.,TRBJ2-7,TRBV5-4,.,TGTGCCAGCAGCTACGCCGACAGGAACTACGAGCAGTACTTC,CASSYADRNYEQYF
TRBD1,TRBJ2-5,TRBV5-1,few,TGCGCCAGCAGCTTGGGTAGAGGGGGCGTCCTGGAGACCCAGTACTTC,CASSLGRGGVLETQYF
.,TRBJ2-3,TRBV10-3,.,TGTGCCATCAGTGACTACCGCCAAGAGGCAGATACGCAGTATTTT,CAISDYRQEADTQYF
.,TRBJ2-1,TRBV28,few,TGTGCCAGCATTAGAGACACCTACTACAATGAGCAGTTCTTC,CASIRDTYYNEQFF
.,TRBJ1-1,TRBV13,few,TGTGCCAGCAGCGGTAACACTGAAGCTTTCTTT,CASSGNTEAFF
.,TRBJ2-7,TRBV23-1,.,TGCGCCGGCGTAGAGCAGACGCCCGAGCAGTACTTC,CAGVEQTPEQYF
.,TRBJ2-1,TRBV4-2,few,TGTGCCAGCAGCCAAGTAAGGGGGTCGACGGTGAATGAGCAGTTCTTC,CASSQVRGSTVNEQFF
TRBD2,TRBJ2-7,TRBV9,few,TGTGCCAGCAGCGTAGGATTGGGCGGGGGAAGGGACGAGCAGTACTTC,CASSVGLGGGRDEQYF
.,TRBJ2-7,TRBV27,few,TGTGCCAGCAGTTTCGGATACGAGCAGTACTTC,CASSFGYEQYF
TRBD1,TRBJ1-2,TRBV15,few,TGTGCCACCAGCAGGGAAGAAACAGGGGGCTATGGCTACACCTTC,CATSREETGGYGYTF
TRBD1,TRBJ2-1,TRBV19,.,TGTGCCAGTAGTATCCTTACAGGGGGCTGGGGCAATGAGCAGTTCTTC,CASSILTGGWGNEQFF
TRBD1,TRBJ2-1,TRBV7-9,.,TGTGCCAGCAGCCAGACAGGGGTCTACAATGAGCAGTTCTTC,CASSQTGVYNEQFF
TRBD1,TRBJ1-1,TRBV5-1,.,TGCGCCAGCAGCCTGGAAGGACAGGGGAAGACTGAAGCTTTCTTT,CASSLEGQGKTEAFF
.,TRBJ2-1,TRBV18,few,TGTGCCAGCTCACCGTACGACAGCAATGAGCAGTTCTTC,CASSPYDSNEQFF
TRBD1,TRBJ1-2,TRBV6-5,few,TGTGCCAGCAGCCGCAGGGGGCAGAACTATGGCTACACCTTC,CASSRRGQNYGYTF
.,TRBJ1-1,TRBV7-9,few,TGTGCCAGCAGCTTAGCTAGCACTTCACCGCAGGGGCTCGAAGCTTTCTTT,CASSLASTSPQGLEAFF
.,TRBJ2-6,TRBV28,.,TGTGCCAGCAGAACGGAGAGCTCTGGGGCCAACGTCCTGACTTTC,CASRTESSGANVLTF
TRBD2,TRBJ2-7,TRBV25-1,few,TGTGCCACCGAGATAGCGGGAGGCGGTCTCTACGAGCAGTACTTC,CATEIAGGGLYEQYF
TRBD1,TRBJ2-7,TRBV6-5,few,TGTGCCAGCAGAGGACAGGTCGCGACGAGGGAGCAGTACTTC,CASRGQVATREQYF